This T cell receptor (beta chain) was identified during a study of blood T cell repertoires in COVID-19. Study-level information: Both acute and convalescent COVID-19 samples were obtained from the United States, Italy and Spain.

Sequencing was performed with immunoSEQ multiplex PCR; in TCRdb, only in-frame clones are kept and a portion is missing. The sample holds under 250,000 clones, 75% to 85% seen once. Per the germline V gene, CDR1 is SGHNT and CDR2 is YYREEE (reference sequence). Trimming pared 0 bases from V and 5 bases from J, leaving 12 bases between. The CDR3 is 15 amino acids. The specimen sequenced was peripheral blood. This TCR was recovered from a woman between 65 and 79 years old with COVID-19, enrolled during active disease. The chain is built from TRBV5-4 and TRBJ2-4; possibly TRBD1 for D (6 bases). CDR3 sequence (DNA): TGTGCCAGCAGCTTGGGTAGGGCAGGGGAAAACATTCAGTACTTC. Its protein product is CASSLGRAGENIQYF.